The rows below give T cell receptor beta chains drawn from one sample of a study of T cell clusters in autoimmune cytopenias. From its re-call of the multiplex PCR reads, TCRdb lists each CDR3 protein once, without DNA. The listing records 640 or so distinct CDR3 sequences. The same data also went into a second study, on T cell repertoires in aging, cancer and after chemotherapy.

What was sequenced was peripheral blood. The receptors originated from a human donor with chronic lymphocytic leukemia. Both conserved end residues are part of each CDR3. The size of a clone is reported for some rows only, either as once, few or many, or as a class for expanded clones.

V	size	J	CDR3
TRBV2	.	TRBJ2-3	CASARAGLAGEDTQYF
TRBV6-5	.	TRBJ2-3	CASSDSAGGRTDTQYF
TRBV27	large	TRBJ2-2	CASSLLGFGELFF
TRBV2	medium-sized	TRBJ2-1	CASSGRNSGSFYNEQFF
TRBV29-1	hyperexpanded	TRBJ2-5	CSVWRDSRQETQYF
TRBV6-1	large	TRBJ1-1	CASTGAHRINTEAFF
TRBV28	medium-sized	TRBJ1-4	CASRTGNEKLFF
TRBV15	large	TRBJ2-1	CATSRRHEQFF
TRBV5-1	medium-sized	TRBJ2-7	CASSLGPSGPYEQYF
TRBV19	.	TRBJ2-2	CASSITGDPGGELFF
TRBV6-2/TRBV6-3	large	TRBJ2-3	CASRGAATQYF
TRBV2	.	TRBJ2-7	CASSPRVLGYEQYF
TRBV18	medium-sized	TRBJ1-2	CASSTAGGQSYGYTF
TRBV30	large	TRBJ1-2	CAWSRDRPYGYTF
TRBV30	large	TRBJ2-3	CAWMGPNTDTQYF
TRBV30	large	TRBJ1-2	CAQQPGGVGYTF
TRBV30	large	TRBJ1-5	CAWRFDSQGPQHF
TRBV5-1	medium-sized	TRBJ2-2	CASSLGRGGNTGELFF
TRBV24-1	large	TRBJ2-1	CATSDLTSGRNNEQFF
TRBV29-1	hyperexpanded	TRBJ2-1	CSVVQTPSYNEQFF
TRBV6-5	large	TRBJ2-7	CASRDRGGSYEQYF
TRBV29-1	large	TRBJ2-2	CSVWGRGTGELFF
TRBV10-2	medium-sized	TRBJ2-5	CASSYNQETQYF
TRBV5-4	large	TRBJ2-7	CASSSPTYEQYF
TRBV6-1	large	TRBJ1-6	CASSEDPGRYNSPLHF
TRBV20-1	medium-sized	TRBJ2-7	CSAQYPGGAGYEQYF
TRBV28	medium-sized	TRBJ2-3	CASGSGREEDTQYF